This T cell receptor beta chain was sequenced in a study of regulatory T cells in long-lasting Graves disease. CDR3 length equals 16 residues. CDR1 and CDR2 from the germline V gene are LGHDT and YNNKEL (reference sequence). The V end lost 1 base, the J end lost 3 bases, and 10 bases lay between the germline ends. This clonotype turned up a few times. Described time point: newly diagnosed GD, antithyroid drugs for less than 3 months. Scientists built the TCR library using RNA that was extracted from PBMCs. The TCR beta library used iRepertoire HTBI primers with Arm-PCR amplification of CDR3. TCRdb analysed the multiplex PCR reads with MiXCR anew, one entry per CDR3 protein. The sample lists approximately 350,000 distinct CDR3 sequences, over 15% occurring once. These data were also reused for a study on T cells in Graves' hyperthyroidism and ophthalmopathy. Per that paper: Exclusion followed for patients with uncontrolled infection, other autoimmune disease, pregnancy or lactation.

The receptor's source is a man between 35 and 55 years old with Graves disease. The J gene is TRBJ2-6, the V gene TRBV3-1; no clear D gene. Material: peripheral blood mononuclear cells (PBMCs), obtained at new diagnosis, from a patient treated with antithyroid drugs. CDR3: CASSQGRAGGANVLTF. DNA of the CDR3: TGTGCCAGCAGCCAAGGACGGGCAGGTGGGGCCAACGTCCTGACTTTC.